The clone carrying this TCR beta chain was counted a single time. This sample was included in a study of blood T cell repertoires in COVID-19. TCRdb's table, derived via immunoSEQ multiplex PCR, lists solely in-frame clones and lacks some. The table records approximately 200,000 clones, about 85% of them present only once. With 4 bases removed from V and 1 base from J, the gap between germline ends came to 19 bases. Germline loops: CDR1 MNHEY, CDR2 SVGEGT. This CDR3 region has 17 residues. Sequenced sample: peripheral blood. This TCR was recovered from a woman in her twenties or thirties with active or convalescent COVID-19. This rearrangement joins TRBV6-2 or TRBV6-3 to TRBJ1-1, with unresolved D. CDR3 in DNA: TGTGCCAGCAGTTCCTACTTCCCCGGGAGATCGAACACTGAAGCTTTCTTT. Protein product: CASSSYFPGRSNTEAFF.